Sequencing of this T cell receptor (beta chain) was carried out in a study of tissue T cells after allogeneic stem cell transplantation. The wider study: Steroid-refractory graft-versus-host disease after allogeneic hematopoietic cell transplant qualified adults for prospective research-autopsy enrollment. Pre-transplant PBMCs were recipient-derived, available from about five GVHD patients. All graft-versus-host disease patients had gastrointestinal involvement and received several lines of directed therapy.

This clone was seen just once. TCRdb keeps only in-frame clones here, not all; method: immunoSEQ multiplex PCR. This table holds some 45,000 clones, roughly 90% found once. Germline V gene sequence: CDR1 SGHTA, CDR2 FQGTGA. There are 13 residues in the CDR3. Trimming left V 0 bases short and J 7 bases short, with 9 bases between. The TCR was taken from a woman between 35 and 75 years old who later had graft-versus-host disease after an allogeneic stem cell transplant. The V and J genes are TRBV7-3 and TRBJ2-5, with D perhaps TRBD2 (6 bases). Specimen: blood, collected before transplantation. The chain's CDR3 is CASSLTQGGTQYF. The CDR3 DNA reads TGTGCCAGCAGCTTAACGCAGGGAGGGACCCAGTACTTC.